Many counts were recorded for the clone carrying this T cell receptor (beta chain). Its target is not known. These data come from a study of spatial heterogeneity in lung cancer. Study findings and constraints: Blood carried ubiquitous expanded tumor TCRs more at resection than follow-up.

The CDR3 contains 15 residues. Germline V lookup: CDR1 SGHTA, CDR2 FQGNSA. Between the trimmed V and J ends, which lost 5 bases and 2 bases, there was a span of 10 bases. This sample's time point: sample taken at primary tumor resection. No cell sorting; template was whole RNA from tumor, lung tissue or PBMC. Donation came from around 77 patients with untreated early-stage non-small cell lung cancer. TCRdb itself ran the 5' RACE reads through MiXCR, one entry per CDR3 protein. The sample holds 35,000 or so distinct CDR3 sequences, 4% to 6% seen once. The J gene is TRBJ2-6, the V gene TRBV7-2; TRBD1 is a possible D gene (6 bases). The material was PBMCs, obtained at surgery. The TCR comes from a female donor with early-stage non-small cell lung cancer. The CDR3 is CASSLQGAGANVLTF. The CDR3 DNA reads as TGTGCCAGCAGCCTACAGGGAGCTGGGGCCAACGTCCTGACTTTC.